This TCR beta chain appears in the sequencing data of a study of cytomegalovirus exposure and HLA in healthy donors. Study observations and caveats: V- and J-gene trimming in TCR beta was tied to a missense DCLRE1C variant by an analysis performed later. CMV serostatus was the only immune exposure information that was available. Per a prior analysis, the majority of TCR beta V segments were productive roughly 90% or roughly 30% of the time.

With regard to this clone: As yet, its antigen is unknown.

Both 60 Vbeta primers and 13 Jbeta primers went into the PCR. Assay used: immunoSEQ multiplex PCR; TCRdb lists only in-frame clones, some missing. Seen here are 140,000 to 150,000 clones, about 10% observed once, and the top ten hold 1.8%. The sequencing sample was made of PBMCs. This TCR derives from a man aged 50-59 years in good health and CMV-seronegative.

This CDR3 is CASSLALRQGPMNTEAFF. The CDR3 bases are TGCGCCAGCAGCTTGGCCTTGAGACAGGGACCTATGAACACTGAAGCTTTCTTT. The chain is built from TRBV5-1 and TRBJ1-1; 7 bases map to TRBD1. Germline CDR1 reads SGHRS; CDR2 reads YFSETQ. The CDR3 consists of 18 residues. The V segment lost 0 bases and the J segment 0 bases; nucleotides outside the gene matches: 11.